Below, 7 T cell receptor beta chains from the same sample are listed, as sequenced in a study of blood T cell repertoires in COVID-19. Libraries were prepared by immunoSEQ multiplex PCR; TCRdb keeps only in-frame clonotypes and omits some of them. This table holds under 130,000 clones, 89% found once. Sequenced sample: peripheral blood. The origin of the receptors is a woman older than 75 in a cohort sampled during active COVID-19.

This chain joins TRBV28 and TRBJ2-3; D not resolved. The V gene lost 7 bases and the J gene lost 0 bases, with 5 bases spanning the gap. This CDR3 comprises 12 residues. Germline values: CDR1 MDHEN, CDR2 SYDVKM. CDR3 sequence: CASTTSTDTQYF. As DNA, the CDR3 is TGTGCCAGCACGACTAGCACAGATACGCAGTATTTT. Using reference TRBV28 and TRBJ2-3 for the parts outside the CDR3, the full variable domain is DVKVTQSSRYLVKRTGEKVFLECVQDMDHENMFWYRQDPGLGLRLIYFSYDVKMKEKGDIPEGYSVSREKKERFSLILESASTNQTSMYLCASTTSTDTQYFGPGTRLTVL.

This sequence joins TRBV4-1 and TRBJ1-2; D is perhaps TRBD1 (5 bases). Germline lookup yields CDR1 MGHRA and CDR2 YSYEKL. V was shortened by 0 bases and J by 5 bases, with 7 bases between the two germline ends. The CDR3 length is 13 residues. CDR3 residues: CASSQEGTYGYTF. DNA for the CDR3: TGCGCCAGCAGCCAAGAGGGGACTTATGGCTACACCTTC.

The CDR3, as DNA: TGCGCCAGCAGCCAAGGACAGGGATTGTACGAGCAGTACTTC. Translating it yields CASSQGQGLYEQYF. The genes are TRBV4-1 and TRBJ2-7; TRBD1 agrees at 7 bases. With V trimmed by 1 base and J by 4 bases, 4 bases remained unmatched. The CDR3 is made up of 14 amino acids. Looked up from germline, CDR1 is MGHRA and CDR2 is YSYEKL.

This clone was observed a single time. V is TRBV5-1 and J is TRBJ2-7; 9 nucleotides match TRBD1. The CDR3 contains 14 residues. The ends lost 3 bases at V and 2 bases at J; junction bases unmatched: 3. From germline, CDR1 is SGHRS and CDR2 YFSETQ. The CDR3: CASSSGTGTYEQYF. The CDR3, as DNA: TGCGCCAGCAGCTCCGGGACAGGGACCTACGAGCAGTACTTC.

The gene calls are TRBV30 and TRBJ1-5; TRBD1 is a possible D gene (6 bases). Germline values: CDR1 GTSNPN, CDR2 SVGIG (reference sequence). This CDR3 region has 13 residues. The V end was cut by 3 bases, the J end by 3 bases, with 9 bases between. The CDR3 loop is CAWSGQLNQPQHF. DNA for the CDR3: TGTGCCTGGAGCGGACAGCTCAATCAGCCCCAGCATTTT.

The rearrangement joins TRBV7-2 to TRBJ2-3, with D perhaps matching TRBD2 (6 bases). V lost 5 bases to trimming and J lost 4 bases, with 10 bases between them. Germline V gives CDR1 SGHTA, CDR2 FQGNSA. The CDR3 has 13 residues. The CDR3 DNA follows: TGTGCCAGCAGCACCGGGACTTCAGATACGCAGTATTTT. Translated: CASSTGTSDTQYF.

The chain recombines TRBV24-1 with TRBJ2-2, with D hard to call. The CDR3 spans 12 residues. Germline lookup yields CDR1 KGHDR and CDR2 SFDVKD. With 9 bases removed from V and 4 bases from J, the gap between germline ends came to 8 bases. CDR3 coding DNA: TGTGCCACCCGCGCCTCCACCGGGGAGCTGTTTTTT. This gives the protein CATRASTGELFF.